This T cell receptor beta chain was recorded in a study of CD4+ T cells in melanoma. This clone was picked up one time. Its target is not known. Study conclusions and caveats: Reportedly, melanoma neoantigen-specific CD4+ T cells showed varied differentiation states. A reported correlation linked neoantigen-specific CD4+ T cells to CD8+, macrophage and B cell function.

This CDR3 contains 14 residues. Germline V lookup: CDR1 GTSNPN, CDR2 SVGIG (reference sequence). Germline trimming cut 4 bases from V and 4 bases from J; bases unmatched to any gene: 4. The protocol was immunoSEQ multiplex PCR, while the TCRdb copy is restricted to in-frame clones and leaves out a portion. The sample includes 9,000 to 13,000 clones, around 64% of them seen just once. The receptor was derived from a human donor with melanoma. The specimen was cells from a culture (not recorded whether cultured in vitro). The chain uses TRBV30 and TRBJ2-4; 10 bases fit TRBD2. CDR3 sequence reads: CAWMPGLAKNIQYF. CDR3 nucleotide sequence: TGTGCCTGGATGCCGGGACTAGCGAAAAACATTCAGTACTTC.